The source of this TCR beta chain is a study of beta chain features in type 1 diabetes. Study-wide points: There was a moderate but significant shortening of TCRB CDR3s in all four CD4+ subsets of Type 1 diabetes patients.

In germline, CDR1 is SGHTA, CDR2 FQGNSA. The CDR3 consists of 16 residues. Trimming cost V 1 base and J 1 base, with 11 bases left between them. Every sorted population was more than 95% pure. The sequenced template was cDNA made from the entire isolated RNA. The method was immunoSEQ multiplex PCR; TCRdb's version includes in-frame clones alone and lacks a portion of them. The sample holds about 280,000 clones, around 16% seen once. This clone appeared a few times. Its antigen is undetermined. This sequence was found in a man younger than 35 with type 1 diabetes. The chain joins TRBV7-2 to TRBJ1-3; a possible D gene is TRBD1 (6 bases). Source material: naive CD4+ T cells from blood. This CDR3 reads CASSLVGQGSGNTIYF. The CDR3 DNA reads as TGTGCCAGCAGCTTAGTCGGCCAGGGGTCTGGAAACACCATATATTTT.